Given below is one TCR beta chain in context. This clonotype is identified as medium-sized (0.01 to 0.1%). What antigen it recognizes has not been identified. There are no base qualities to consult, and no much larger clone falls within one base. This specimen comes from a study. CDR1 KGHDR and CDR2 SFDVKD were looked up in the germline V gene. V sheds 3 bases and J sheds 7 bases, leaving 21 bases between their ends. From the cysteine up to the phenylalanine, the CDR3 has a length of 17 residues. Only CDR3 DNA remains: 51 bases, in frame from the first base. The sequencer was an Illumina MiSeq. TCRdb took the public reads, trimmed them with fastp at Q25, ran MiXCR for clone calling and kept in-frame beta chains. Here each entry gathers all rows of one CDR3 protein and keeps the most common genes and DNA. The sample has around 4,300 distinct CDR3 sequences on record, roughly a tenth of them singletons. 13% of the sample is taken by the ten largest.

Here the chain combines TRBV24-1 and TRBJ2-1; the D gene is perhaps TRBD1, on 6 matching bases. Sequenced sample: CD4+ T cells from synovial fluid. This TCR was sampled from a human donor with rheumatoid arthritis. In nucleotides, the sequence is TGTGCCACCAGTGATCCGTCCCGGAAGGACAGCGAAAATGAGCAGTTCTTC. Translation gives CATSDPSRKDSENEQFF.